This T cell receptor beta chain was sequenced during a study of CD8+ T cells in alopecia areata. Notes on the study in general: While patients received tofacitinib, many expanded lesional clones remained present in scalp and blood.

This clone has only a few counts. The target antigen is unknown. The treatment is: oral pan-JAK inhibitor, 5-10 mg twice daily. Extracted from the samples, RNA was reverse transcribed into cDNA to serve as the sequencing template. Here immunoSEQ multiplex PCR was the method, and the copy in TCRdb shows in-frame clones only, minus some. The sample has some 200,000 clones, 58% seen once. This receptor was identified in a human donor with alopecia areata. The input for sequencing was CD8+ T cells sorted from blood, taken at week 24, from a patient treated with tofacitinib.

CDR3 residues: CASSANWREAGELFF. The CDR3 coding sequence is TGTGCCAGCAGCGCCAATTGGAGGGAAGCCGGGGAGCTGTTTTTT. The chain carries TRBV7-8 and TRBJ2-2; D might be TRBD2 (6 bases). In germline, CDR1 is SGHVS, CDR2 FQNEAQ. V lost 5 bases and J 6 bases, leaving 16 bases between the germline ends. There are 15 residues in the CDR3.